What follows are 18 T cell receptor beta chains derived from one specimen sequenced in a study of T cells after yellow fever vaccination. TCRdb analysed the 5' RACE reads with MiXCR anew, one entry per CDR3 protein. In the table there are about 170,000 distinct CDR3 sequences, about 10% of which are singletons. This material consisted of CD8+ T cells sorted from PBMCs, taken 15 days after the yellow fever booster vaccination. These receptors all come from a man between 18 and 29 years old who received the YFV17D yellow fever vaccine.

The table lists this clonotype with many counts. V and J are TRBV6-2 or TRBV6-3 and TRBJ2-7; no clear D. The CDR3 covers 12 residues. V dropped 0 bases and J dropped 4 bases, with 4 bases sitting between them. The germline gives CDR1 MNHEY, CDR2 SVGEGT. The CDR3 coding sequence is TGTGCCAGCAGTTACTCGGAGTACGAGCAGTACGTC. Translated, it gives CASSYSEYEQYV.

CDR3 bases: TGTGCCAGCAGTGGGGAGTTGCCCTCCTACAATGAGCAGTTCTTC. This encodes CASSGELPSYNEQFF. V gene TRBV27 combines with J gene TRBJ2-1; perhaps TRBD2 as D (5 bases). Germline V CDR1 and CDR2: MNHEY, SMNVEV (reference sequence). Trimming left V 5 bases short and J 0 bases short, with 11 bases between. This CDR3 is built from 15 residues.

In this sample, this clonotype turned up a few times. The CDR3 DNA sequence: TGTGCCACCAGCAGAGCGTGGCGGGGTTCGGAGACCCAGTACTTC. It is translated as CATSRAWRGSETQYF. The chain couples TRBV15 to TRBJ2-5; perhaps TRBD2 as D (6 bases). Per the germline V gene, CDR1 is LNHNV and CDR2 is YYDKDF (reference sequence). The CDR3 has 15 amino acids. Trimming removed 1 base from V and 5 bases from J, with 14 bases in between.

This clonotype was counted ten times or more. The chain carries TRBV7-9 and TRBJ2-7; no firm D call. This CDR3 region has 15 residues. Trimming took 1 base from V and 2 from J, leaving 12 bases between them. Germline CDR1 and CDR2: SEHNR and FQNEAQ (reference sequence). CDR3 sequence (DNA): TGTGCCAGCAGCTTAGATGGCGGCGCACCCTACGAGCAGTACTTC. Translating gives CASSLDGGAPYEQYF.

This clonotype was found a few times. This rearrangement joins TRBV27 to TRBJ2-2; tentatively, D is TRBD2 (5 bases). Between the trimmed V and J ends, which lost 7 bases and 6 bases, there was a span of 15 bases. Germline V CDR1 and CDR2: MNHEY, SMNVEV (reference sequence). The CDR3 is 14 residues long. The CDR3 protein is CASTWSGGSGELFF. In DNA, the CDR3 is TGTGCCAGCACATGGTCCGGAGGTTCCGGGGAGCTGTTTTTT.

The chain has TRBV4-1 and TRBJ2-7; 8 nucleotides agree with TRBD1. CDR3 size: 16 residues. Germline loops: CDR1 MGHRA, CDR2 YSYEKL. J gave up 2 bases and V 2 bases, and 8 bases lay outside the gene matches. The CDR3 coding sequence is TGCGCCAGCAGCCAACAACACAGGGGGGCCCCCTACGAGCAGTACGTC. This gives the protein CASSQQHRGAPYEQYV.

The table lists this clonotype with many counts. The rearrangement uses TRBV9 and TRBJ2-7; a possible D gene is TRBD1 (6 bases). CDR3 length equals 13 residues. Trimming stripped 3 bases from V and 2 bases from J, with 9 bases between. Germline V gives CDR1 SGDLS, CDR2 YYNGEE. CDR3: CASSGRDTYEQYF. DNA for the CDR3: TGTGCCAGCAGCGGACGGGACACCTACGAGCAGTACTTC.

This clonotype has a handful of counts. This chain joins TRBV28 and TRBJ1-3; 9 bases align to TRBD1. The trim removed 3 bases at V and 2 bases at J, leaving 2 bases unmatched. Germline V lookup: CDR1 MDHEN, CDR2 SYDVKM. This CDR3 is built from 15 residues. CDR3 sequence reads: CASSFDRGAGNTIYF. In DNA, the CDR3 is TGTGCCAGCAGTTTCGACAGGGGGGCTGGAAACACCATATATTTT.

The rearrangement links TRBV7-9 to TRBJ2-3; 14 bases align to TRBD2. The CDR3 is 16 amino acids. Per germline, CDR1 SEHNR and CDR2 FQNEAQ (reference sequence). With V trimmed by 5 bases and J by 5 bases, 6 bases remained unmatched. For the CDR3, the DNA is TGTGCCAGCAGCCCAGGGACTAGCGGGGGTAAAGATACGCAGTATTTT. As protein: CASSPGTSGGKDTQYF.

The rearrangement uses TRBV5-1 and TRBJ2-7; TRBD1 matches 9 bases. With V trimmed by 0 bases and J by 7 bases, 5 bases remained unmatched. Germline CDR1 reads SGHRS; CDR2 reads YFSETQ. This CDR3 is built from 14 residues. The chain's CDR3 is CASSLGDRVGEQYV. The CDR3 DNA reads TGCGCCAGCAGCTTGGGGGACAGGGTAGGGGAGCAGTACGTC.

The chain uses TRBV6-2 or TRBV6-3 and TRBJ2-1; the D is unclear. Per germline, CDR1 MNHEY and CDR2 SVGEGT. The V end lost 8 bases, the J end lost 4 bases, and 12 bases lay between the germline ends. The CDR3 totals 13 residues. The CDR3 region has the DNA TGTGCCAGCGGAGTTATGGGATACAATGAGCAGTTCTTC. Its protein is CASGVMGYNEQFF.

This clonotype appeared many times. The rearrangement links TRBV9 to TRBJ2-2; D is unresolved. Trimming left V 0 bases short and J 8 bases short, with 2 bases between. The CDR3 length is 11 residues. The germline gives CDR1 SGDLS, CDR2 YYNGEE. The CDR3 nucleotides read TGTGCCAGCAGCGTAGCAGGGGAGCTGTTTTTT. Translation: CASSVAGELFF.

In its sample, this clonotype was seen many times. The CDR3 region is CASSQDRPLRDGDNEQFF. CDR3 sequence (DNA): TGCGCCAGCAGCCAAGATAGGCCTCTGAGGGATGGGGACAATGAGCAGTTCTTC. V is TRBV4-3 and J is TRBJ2-1; TRBD2 is a possible D gene (5 bases). Per the germline V gene, CDR1 is LGHNA and CDR2 is YSLEER. The CDR3 is made up of 18 amino acids. V gave up 0 bases and J gave up 5 bases, with 20 bases separating them.

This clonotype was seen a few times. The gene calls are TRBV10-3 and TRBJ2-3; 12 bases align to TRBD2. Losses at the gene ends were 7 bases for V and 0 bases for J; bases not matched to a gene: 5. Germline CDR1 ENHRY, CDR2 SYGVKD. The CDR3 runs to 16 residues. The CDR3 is CAITTGLAGSTDTQYF. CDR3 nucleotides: TGTGCCATCACCACGGGACTAGCGGGTAGCACAGATACGCAGTATTTT.

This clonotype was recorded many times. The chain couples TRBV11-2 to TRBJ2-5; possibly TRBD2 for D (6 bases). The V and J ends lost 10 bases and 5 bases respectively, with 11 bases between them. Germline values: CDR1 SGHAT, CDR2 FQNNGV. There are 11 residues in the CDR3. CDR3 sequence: CAIRRGETQYF. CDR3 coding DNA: TGTGCCATCCGGAGGGGCGAGACCCAGTACTTC.

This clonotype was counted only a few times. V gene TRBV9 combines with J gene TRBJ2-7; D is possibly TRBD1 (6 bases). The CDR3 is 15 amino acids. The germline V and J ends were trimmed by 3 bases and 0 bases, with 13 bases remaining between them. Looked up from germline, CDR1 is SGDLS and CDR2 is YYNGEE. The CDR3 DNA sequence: TGTGCCAGCAGCGCGTCGACAGGTAGCTCCTACGAGCAGTACTTC. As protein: CASSASTGSSYEQYF. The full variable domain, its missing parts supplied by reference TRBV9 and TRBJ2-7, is DSGVTQTPKHLITATGQRVTLRCSPRSGDLSVYWYQQSLDQGLQFLIQYYNGEERAKGNILERFSAQQFPDLHSELNLSSLELGDSALYFCASSASTGSSYEQYFGPGTRLTVT.

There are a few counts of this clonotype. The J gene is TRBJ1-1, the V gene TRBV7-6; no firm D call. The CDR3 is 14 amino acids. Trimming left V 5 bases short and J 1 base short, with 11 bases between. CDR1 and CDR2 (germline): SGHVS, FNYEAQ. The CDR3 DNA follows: TGTGCCAGCAGCACACTCCCAGAGAACACTGAAGCTTTCTTT. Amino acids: CASSTLPENTEAFF.

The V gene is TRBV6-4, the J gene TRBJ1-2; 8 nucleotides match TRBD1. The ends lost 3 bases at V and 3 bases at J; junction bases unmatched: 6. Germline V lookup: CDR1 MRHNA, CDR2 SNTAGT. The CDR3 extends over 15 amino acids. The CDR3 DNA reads TGTGCCAGCAGTGAAACAGGGGGGTCGCACTATGGCTACACCTTC. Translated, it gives CASSETGGSHYGYTF.